This T cell receptor (beta chain) was identified in a study of Graves' ophthalmopathy and Graves' hyperthyroidism. About the study: Ophthalmopathy not arising within 18 months of follow-up defined hyperthyroidism as stable. Study-wide results and limits: Thyroid clonotypes that were expanded above 0.001 frequency mostly also appeared in blood. Its predictions of ophthalmopathy progression gave the model 70.59% sensitivity and almost 75% specificity.

Diagnostic conclusions were grounded in clinical symptoms, serum thyroxine, TRAb, thyroid ultrasound and orbital computed tomography. This CDR3 region has 15 residues. The germline V gene has CDR1 LNHDA and CDR2 SQIVND (reference sequence). J lost 2 bases, V lost 4 bases, and 4 bases had no gene match. Points on this clonotype: Its antigen is still unknown.

As the template, RNA transcripts were used to amplify TCR beta CDR3 regions. First-round RT-PCR employed HTBI primers, with a second-round multiplex PCR after it. TCRdb called the multiplex PCR reads again in MiXCR, with one record for every CDR3 protein. This table has over a million distinct CDR3 sequences, roughly two fifths appearing once. V is TRBV19 and J is TRBJ2-5, with 10 bases fitting TRBD2. The TCR sequence derives from an adult man with Graves' hyperthyroidism. The sequenced sample was peripheral blood or thyroid tissue (not recorded which). The CDR3 DNA reads TGTGCCAGTAGTAGAGCTAGCGGGGGTCAAGAGACCCAGTACTTC. It encodes CASSRASGGQETQYF.